The T cell receptor beta chain under discussion was sequenced for a study of T cell repertoires in cytomegalovirus infection. Notes on the study in general: Using cumulative public TCR beta family frequency, the authors identified those who carried CMV together with the relevant HLA.

TCRdb recomputed calls from the reads with MiXCR, one row per CDR3 protein. The table includes 450,000 to 650,000 distinct CDR3 sequences, almost 40% detected once. There are many counts of this clonotype. The antigen is undetermined. The clonotype comes from a human donor in good health (CMV status not recorded). Some clones in this sample may be carry-over from other donors' samples. Sample: cultured PBMCs, taken from culture after CMV antigen stimulation.

CDR3 sequence reads: CASSFRGQETQYF. The CDR3 nucleotides read TGTGCCAGCAGTTTTAGGGGACAAGAGACCCAGTACTTC. The V call is TRBV7-2, the J call TRBJ2-5; D is perhaps TRBD1 (5 bases). The CDR3 covers 13 residues. The germline V and J ends were trimmed by 6 bases and 2 bases, with 10 bases remaining between them. Germline values: CDR1 SGHTA, CDR2 FQGNSA. The variable domain in full, completed from reference TRBV7-2 and TRBJ2-5, reads GAGVSQSPSNKVTEKGKDVELRCDPISGHTALYWYRQSLGQGLEFLIYFQGNSAPDKSGLPSDRFSAERTGGSVSTLTIQRTQQEDSAVYLCASSFRGQETQYFGPGTRLLVL.